A selection of T cell receptor beta chains follows, all from one sample in a study of T cells in Graves' hyperthyroidism and ophthalmopathy. TCRdb itself ran the multiplex PCR reads through MiXCR, one entry per CDR3 protein. The sample holds a few hundred thousand distinct CDR3 sequences; 18% are singletons and the top ten take around 16%. The sample consisted of blood. All receptors derive from a woman in her thirties or forties with Graves' ophthalmopathy. Each CDR3 is given with its conserved first and last residue. D genes are given only for firm matches. Not every row has a clone size; where given, it reads once, few, many or a size class.

TRBJ2-6 many TRBV6-4 NA TGTGCCAGCAGTGACTCTAGGCAGGGAAACTCTGGGGCCAACGTCCTGACTTTC CASSDSRQGNSGANVLTF
TRBJ2-7 many TRBV6-5 TRBD1 TGTGCCAGCAGTTACAGTAGGGGGCTAGGAGAGCAGTACTTC CASSYSRGLGEQYF
TRBJ2-7 NA TRBV12-3/TRBV12-4 TRBD1 TGTGCCAGCAGGCAGACAGGGACCTACGAGCAGTACTTC CASRQTGTYEQYF
TRBJ1-5 many TRBV6-5 NA TGTGCCAGCAGTTTCAGGGTCAATCAGCCCCAGCGTTTT CASSFRVNQPQRF
TRBJ1-5 many TRBV7-2 NA TGTGCCAGCAGCTTTTCGGGGCTCAACAATCAGCCCCAGCATTTT CASSFSGLNNQPQHF
TRBJ2-2 NA TRBV4-2 NA TGTGCCAGCAGCCCCCTCCCGACAGGGAACACCGGGGAGCTGTTTTTT CASSPLPTGNTGELFF
TRBJ2-7 many TRBV7-9 TRBD1 TGTGCCAGCAGCCTAGGACAGGTCGGGTACGAGCAGTACTTC CASSLGQVGYEQYF
TRBJ2-5 few TRBV6-1 TRBD2 TGTGCCAGCAGTCCCCTCCGGACTAGCGGGAGTAAAGAGACCCAGTACTTC CASSPLRTSGSKETQYF
TRBJ1-1 many TRBV4-2 NA TGTGCCAGCAGCCAAGTTGGGTCCAGGAACACTGAAGCTTTCTTT CASSQVGSRNTEAFF
TRBJ2-7 many TRBV6-5 NA TGTGCCAGCAGTTACTCCCCCCCAGATAGGGACTACGAGCAGTACTTC CASSYSPPDRDYEQYF
TRBJ2-7 many TRBV14 NA TGTGCCAGCAGCCGGGCGGCGTACGACTACGAGCAGTACTTC CASSRAAYDYEQYF